The sequence of this T cell receptor beta chain was determined in a study of T cells after yellow fever vaccination. Study findings and constraints: Secondary responses were weaker yet peaked faster, day 5 versus 15.

Germline V gene lookup returns CDR1 MNHNY and CDR2 SVGAGI (reference sequence). Trimming took off 5 bases at V and 5 bases at J, with 9 bases between the two ends. This CDR3 is 12 amino acids long. The table lists this clonotype with many counts. Antigen: not known. TCRdb passed the 5' RACE reads through MiXCR, listing each CDR3 protein once. The sample comprises hundreds of thousands of distinct CDR3 sequences, roughly 10% of which are singletons, and roughly 18% rests with the top ten. The source material was PBMCs, sampled on the day of the first yellow fever vaccination. The chain links TRBV6-6 to TRBJ2-5; D is perhaps TRBD1 (5 bases). The source of this sequence is a young man who received the YFV17D yellow fever vaccine. The chain's CDR3 is CASSPPGETQYF. CDR3 bases: TGTGCCAGCAGTCCCCCAGGGGAGACCCAGTACTTC.